The 18 T cell receptor beta chains reported below all come from one sample, sequenced in a study of graft-versus-host responses after intestinal transplantation. Method: immunoSEQ multiplex PCR; TCRdb's copy keeps in-frame clones and lacks some. The table shows approximately 82,000 clones, with about 93% occurring only once. These receptors lack a known antigen. The material sequenced was unstimulated CD8+ T cells sorted from spleen or lymph node cells, taken before transplant. Source of these receptors: a human donor who was the organ donor for an intestinal transplant.

V usage is TRBV4-1 and J usage is TRBJ2-3; D might be TRBD2 (6 bases). From germline, CDR1 is MGHRA and CDR2 YSYEKL. V lost 3 bases and J 2 bases, leaving 18 bases between the germline ends. The CDR3 extends over 17 amino acids. CDR3 loop: CASSQRLVRKDTDTQYF. The CDR3 region has the DNA TGCGCCAGCAGCCAGAGACTAGTCCGAAAAGACACAGATACGCAGTATTTT.

This chain joins TRBV7-9 and TRBJ1-2; 8 bases line up with TRBD1. The V gene's germline CDR1 is SEHNR and CDR2 FQNEAQ (reference sequence). The CDR3 contains 13 residues. Trimming removed 5 bases from V and 4 bases from J; junction bases left unmatched: 3. DNA for the CDR3: TGTGCCAGCAGCCCCGGACAGGGCTATGGCTACACCTTC. Translating it yields CASSPGQGYGYTF.

The V and J genes are TRBV7-9 and TRBJ1-3; possible D gene TRBD1, 6 bases. Trimming cost V 6 bases and J 0 bases, with 21 bases left between them. The CDR3 totals 18 residues. The germline V gene has CDR1 SEHNR and CDR2 FQNEAQ (reference sequence). This chain's CDR3 is CASSYRVTMAYSGNTIYF. CDR3 nucleotides: TGTGCCAGCAGTTACAGGGTAACGATGGCATACTCTGGAAACACCATATATTTT.

The chain's CDR3 is CASSRARRRGGRNQPQHF. The CDR3 DNA is TGTGCCAGCAGTCGAGCCCGCCGCAGGGGAGGGCGGAATCAGCCCCAGCATTTT. V usage is TRBV28 and J usage is TRBJ1-5; tentatively, D is TRBD1 (6 bases). The CDR3 length is 18 residues. Trimming pared 5 bases from V and 4 bases from J, leaving 24 bases between. Germline assignment: CDR1 MDHEN and CDR2 SYDVKM. The whole variable domain, filled in from reference TRBV28 and TRBJ1-5, reads DVKVTQSSRYLVKRTGEKVFLECVQDMDHENMFWYRQDPGLGLRLIYFSYDVKMKEKGDIPEGYSVSREKKERFSLILESASTNQTSMYLCASSRARRRGGRNQPQHFGDGTRLSIL.

The V call is TRBV7-8, the J call TRBJ2-3; TRBD1 matches 8 bases. Germline trimming cut 5 bases from V and 6 bases from J; bases unmatched to any gene: 7. CDR3 size: 14 residues. The germline CDR1 and CDR2 sequences are SGHVS and FQNEAQ. The CDR3 spells CASSPQGDGDTQYF. Here the CDR3 DNA reads TGTGCCAGCAGCCCACAGGGGGACGGGGATACGCAGTATTTT.

CDR3 sequence (DNA): TGTGCCAGCAGGGAGGACAGGAGTTTTTCAACTAATGAAAAACTGTTTTTT. It codes for CASREDRSFSTNEKLFF. The chain carries TRBV25-1 and TRBJ1-4, with 7 bases fitting TRBD1. V shed 6 bases, J shed 0 bases, and the junction held 10 bases outside the gene matches. The CDR3 is 17 amino acids. The germline CDR1 and CDR2 sequences are MGHDK and SYGVNS.

The J gene is TRBJ1-2, the V gene TRBV9; TRBD1 aligns across 7 bases. CDR3 size: 15 residues. The germline CDR1 and CDR2 sequences are SGDLS and YYNGEE. V shed 4 bases and J 2 bases; nucleotides not matched to a gene: 8. In DNA form, the CDR3 reads TGTGCCAGCAGCCAGGGGGAGGTCGGGAACTATGGCTACACCTTC. Translated, it gives CASSQGEVGNYGYTF. Looking up the rest from reference TRBV9 and TRBJ1-2 gives the full variable domain: DSGVTQTPKHLITATGQRVTLRCSPRSGDLSVYWYQQSLDQGLQFLIQYYNGEERAKGNILERFSAQQFPDLHSELNLSSLELGDSALYFCASSQGEVGNYGYTFGSGTRLTVV.

The chain combines TRBV5-1 with TRBJ1-1; D perhaps matches TRBD1 (5 bases). The germline CDR1 and CDR2 sequences are SGHRS and YFSETQ. Trimming pared 2 bases from V and 1 base from J, leaving 12 bases between. This CDR3 region has 15 residues. The chain's CDR3 is CASSFQGGRNTEAFF. In nucleotides, the CDR3 is TGCGCCAGCAGCTTCCAGGGAGGGAGGAACACTGAAGCTTTCTTT.

The genes are TRBV7-9 and TRBJ2-5; D possibly corresponds to TRBD1 (6 bases). The V end lost 5 bases, the J end lost 9 bases, and 16 bases lay between the germline ends. This CDR3 spans 13 amino acids. CDR1 is SEHNR and CDR2 is FQNEAQ in the germline V gene (reference sequence). CDR3 in DNA: TGTGCCAGCAGCCAAGTAGGGGGTGAGGCCCAGTACTTC. Its translation is CASSQVGGEAQYF.

The chain couples TRBV9 to TRBJ1-5, with TRBD1 matching over 10 bases. This CDR3 has 17 residues. Germline CDR1 reads SGDLS; CDR2 reads YYNGEE. V shed 0 bases, J shed 1 base, and the junction held 4 bases outside the gene matches. The CDR3 protein is CASSVGDRGTSNQPQHF. The CDR3 nucleotides read TGTGCCAGCAGCGTAGGGGACAGGGGCACCAGCAATCAGCCCCAGCATTTT.

The J gene is TRBJ1-2, the V gene TRBV11-2, with D maybe TRBD1 (5 bases). V was cut by 2 bases and J by 5 bases, with 15 bases left in between. Looked up from germline, CDR1 is SGHAT and CDR2 is FQNNGV. This CDR3 is built from 15 residues. The CDR3 nucleotides read TGTGCCAGCAGCTTATTGCCGACAGAAAGTTATGGCTACACCTTC. Translating gives CASSLLPTESYGYTF.

The chain joins TRBV7-8 to TRBJ1-2; D unresolved. With 8 bases removed from V and 4 bases from J, the gap between germline ends came to 11 bases. The CDR3 contains 12 residues. Germline loops: CDR1 SGHVS, CDR2 FQNEAQ. In DNA, the CDR3 is TGTGCCAGCGGGCCCGGATTCTATGGCTACACCTTC. Translating it yields CASGPGFYGYTF.

V and J are TRBV13 and TRBJ2-6; D is ambiguous. The CDR3 length is 16 residues. CDR1 is PRHDT, CDR2 FYEKMQ, per germline (reference sequence). The V gene lost 5 bases and the J gene lost 0 bases, with 11 bases spanning the gap. The CDR3, as DNA: TGTGCCAGCAGCCCCTCTGGGCCCTCTGGGGCCAACGTCCTGACTTTC. It is translated as CASSPSGPSGANVLTF. The full variable domain, with the rest looked up from reference TRBV13 and TRBJ2-6, is AAGVIQSPRHLIKEKRETATLKCYPIPRHDTVYWYQQGPGQDPQFLISFYEKMQSDKGSIPDRFSAQQFSDYHSELNMSSLELGDSALYFCASSPSGPSGANVLTFGAGSRLTVL.

The sample holds one count of this clone. The chain has TRBV5-4 and TRBJ2-5, with a weak D call TRBD2 (5 bases). The J call is uncertain, as TRBJ2-7 better fits the DNA end. The CDR3 contains 12 residues. Germline V gives CDR1 SGHNT, CDR2 YYREEE (reference sequence). DNA of the CDR3: TGTGCCAGCAGCGGAGAGGGCTACGAGCAGTACTTC. It specifies CASSGEGYEQYF.

The chain has TRBV27 and TRBJ2-1, with D perhaps matching TRBD2 (6 bases). Germline assignment: CDR1 MNHEY and CDR2 SMNVEV (reference sequence). This CDR3 comprises 17 residues. The ends were cut back, 4 bases at V and 4 bases at J, with 20 bases in the middle. DNA of the CDR3: TGTGCCAGCAGTTCCCCCACAGTCGGGGGTCTTTACAATGAGCAGTTCTTC. This sequence encodes CASSSPTVGGLYNEQFF.

The rearrangement links TRBV7-8 to TRBJ1-1, with D possibly TRBD1 on 6 matching bases. The CDR3 spans 14 residues. CDR1 and CDR2 from the germline V gene are SGHVS and FQNEAQ. V was shortened by 7 bases and J by 4 bases, with 16 bases between the two germline ends. CDR3 sequence (DNA): TGTGCCAGCACCATAATCCAGGGGCCCACTGAAGCTTTCTTT. Amino acids: CASTIIQGPTEAFF.

This sequence joins TRBV19 and TRBJ2-5, with 14 positions matching TRBD2. CDR1 LNHDA and CDR2 SQIVND come from the germline V gene (reference sequence). The CDR3 runs to 16 residues. Trimming at V came to 3 bases and at J to 4 bases, leaving 4 bases not matched to a gene. In DNA form, the CDR3 reads TGTGCCAGTAGTATCGGGACTAGCGGGAGCGTAGAGACCCAGTACTTC. Amino acid sequence: CASSIGTSGSVETQYF.

The V call is TRBV6-5, the J call TRBJ1-2, with D maybe TRBD1 (5 bases). Germline V gene data show CDR1 as MNHEY and CDR2 as SVGAGI. CDR3 length: 15 amino acids. The V and J ends lost 4 bases and 8 bases respectively, with 20 bases between them. CDR3 region: CASSLGGGPVNGYTF. CDR3 coding DNA: TGTGCCAGCAGTTTGGGGGGAGGGCCGGTCAACGGCTACACCTTC.